A single sample is the source of the 19 T cell receptor beta chains below, sequenced in a study of T cell responses to AZD1222 COVID-19 vaccine (TCRdb year 2021). Libraries were built with the immunoSEQ multiplex PCR assay. TCRdb carries this immuneACCESS record with in-frame sequences only. Its versions omit some clonotypes, under half of them owing to an unresolved V gene in the studies checked, with the rest unexplained. The sample table shows more than 90,000 clones, and about 86% are seen once. In total, the top ten clones hold 15% to 20% of the sample. In light of the paper, this sample's time point label describes: about 28 days (+/-7) after the second vaccine dose. This specimen was peripheral blood, taken 28 days after the second AZD1222 dose. These receptor sequences come from an adult who received the AZD1222 COVID-19 vaccine.

The genes are TRBV19 and TRBJ1-2, with a tentative D call TRBD1 (6 bases). This CDR3 comprises 13 residues. Looked up from germline, CDR1 is LNHDA and CDR2 is SQIVND (reference sequence). The V gene lost 5 bases and the J gene lost 3 bases, with 10 bases spanning the gap. The CDR3 protein is CASSPTGDYGYTF. CDR3 sequence (DNA): TGTGCCAGTAGTCCGACAGGCGACTATGGCTACACCTTC.

This clone was detected once. This rearrangement joins TRBV5-1 to TRBJ2-1; D remains unclear. The V end was cut by 0 bases, the J end by 4 bases, with 11 bases between. Per the germline V gene, CDR1 is SGHRS and CDR2 is YFSETQ. The CDR3 runs 15 residues. The CDR3 loop is CASSLATLLYNEQFF. The CDR3 DNA reads TGCGCCAGCAGCTTGGCCACGTTGTTATACAATGAGCAGTTCTTC.

This sequence joins TRBV4-1 and TRBJ1-5, with 8 positions matching TRBD1. With V trimmed by 4 bases and J by 2 bases, 7 bases remained unmatched. From germline, CDR1 is MGHRA and CDR2 YSYEKL. This CDR3 is built from 16 residues. CDR3 bases: TGCGCCAGCAGCCCTACGACAGGGGTGGGCAATCAGCCCCAGCATTTT. Translated, it gives CASSPTTGVGNQPQHF.

The rearrangement joins TRBV4-1 to TRBJ2-3, with D unresolved. The CDR3 is 15 amino acids. The germline V gene has CDR1 MGHRA and CDR2 YSYEKL. V lost 4 bases and J lost 2, with 13 bases in between. CDR3 residues: CASSPARSNTDTQYF. The CDR3 bases are TGCGCCAGCAGCCCGGCGCGAAGCAACACAGATACGCAGTATTTT.

The V and J genes are TRBV30 and TRBJ1-2; TRBD1 agrees at 9 bases. CDR1 GTSNPN and CDR2 SVGIG come from the germline V gene (reference sequence). This CDR3 is built from 15 residues. The trim removed 3 bases at V and 6 bases at J, leaving 11 bases unmatched. Here the CDR3 DNA reads TGTGCCTGGAGGAGCCGAGGACAGGGGTTTGATGGCTACACCTTC. Translated, it gives CAWRSRGQGFDGYTF.

The chain links TRBV4-3 to TRBJ2-7, with unresolved D. Germline V gene data show CDR1 as LGHNA and CDR2 as YSLEER. This CDR3 contains 15 residues. Trimming removed 1 base from V and 0 bases from J, with 10 bases in between. CDR3 in amino acids: CASSQATAYSYEQYF. CDR3 bases: TGCGCCAGCAGCCAAGCAACAGCTTACTCCTACGAGCAGTACTTC.

V usage is TRBV9 and J usage is TRBJ1-2; D is unresolved. Germline values: CDR1 SGDLS, CDR2 YYNGEE. The CDR3 sequence is 16 residues long. The V gene lost 0 bases and the J gene lost 5 bases, with 17 bases spanning the gap. The CDR3 spells CASSVDRAAFGYGYTF. The CDR3 nucleotides read TGTGCCAGCAGCGTAGATAGGGCAGCCTTCGGATATGGCTACACCTTC.

The chain links TRBV10-3 to TRBJ1-4, with a weak D call TRBD1 (5 bases). The CDR3 consists of 14 residues. V was trimmed by 4 bases and J by 4 bases, leaving 10 bases between them. CDR1 is ENHRY and CDR2 is SYGVKD in the germline V gene. CDR3 protein: CAISVQADNEKLFF. CDR3 DNA sequence: TGTGCCATCAGTGTACAGGCCGATAATGAAAAACTGTTTTTT.

The chain has TRBV9 and TRBJ1-1; the match to TRBD1 covers 7 bases. CDR1 is SGDLS and CDR2 is YYNGEE in the germline V gene. The CDR3 consists of 15 residues. V shed 0 bases, J shed 10 bases, and the junction held 12 bases outside the gene matches. CDR3 region: CASSVEITGERGAFF. The CDR3 nucleotides are TGTGCCAGCAGCGTAGAAATCACAGGGGAGCGGGGAGCTTTCTTT. The whole variable domain, remainder taken from reference TRBV9 and TRBJ1-1, is DSGVTQTPKHLITATGQRVTLRCSPRSGDLSVYWYQQSLDQGLQFLIQYYNGEERAKGNILERFSAQQFPDLHSELNLSSLELGDSALYFCASSVEITGERGAFFGQGTRLTVV.

The chain has TRBV18 and TRBJ2-6; tentatively, D is TRBD1 or TRBD2 (5 bases each). This CDR3 is 16 amino acids long. V lost 0 bases, J lost 2 bases, and 8 bases lay in between. CDR1 is KGHSH and CDR2 is LQKENI in the germline V gene. The CDR3 region has the DNA TGTGCCAGCTCACCACCGGGGGTAGCTGGGGCCAACGTCCTGACTTTC. Protein product: CASSPPGVAGANVLTF.

The chain joins TRBV19 to TRBJ2-2, with 14 bases aligning to TRBD2. This CDR3 contains 19 residues. Germline values: CDR1 LNHDA, CDR2 SQIVND (reference sequence). V dropped 6 bases and J dropped 7; count of bases not matched to a gene: 16. The CDR3 loop is CASSSDAGTSGSSGGELFF. CDR3 DNA sequence: TGTGCCAGTAGCTCTGACGCCGGGACTAGCGGGAGTAGCGGCGGGGAGCTGTTTTTT.

The rearrangement links TRBV12-3 or TRBV12-4 to TRBJ1-1; TRBD1 aligns across 8 bases. The V segment lost 6 bases and the J segment 7 bases; nucleotides outside the gene matches: 4. CDR3 size: 12 residues. The CDR3 loop is CASRRTGIEAFF. The CDR3 DNA reads TGTGCCAGCAGACGGACAGGGATTGAAGCTTTCTTT.

This CDR3 reads CASSPPRSYTGELFF. DNA for the CDR3: TGTGCCAGCTCACCACCGAGGAGCTACACCGGGGAGCTGTTTTTT. The rearrangement uses TRBV18 and TRBJ2-2; D unclear. CDR3 length equals 15 residues. Trimming left V 0 bases short and J 3 bases short, with 8 bases between. Per the germline V gene, CDR1 is KGHSH and CDR2 is LQKENI.

The J gene is TRBJ2-7, the V gene TRBV7-9; the D gene is possibly TRBD1 (6 bases). CDR3 length: 12 amino acids. Germline V CDR1 and CDR2: SEHNR, FQNEAQ (reference sequence). Trimming removed 1 base at V and 6 bases at J, with 7 bases between. The CDR3 region has the DNA TGTGCCAGCAGCTTAGAAGGGGGCGAGCAGTACTTC. Its protein product is CASSLEGGEQYF.

The chain carries TRBV13 and TRBJ1-2; 9 bases match TRBD1. The CDR3 totals 18 residues. CDR1 is PRHDT, CDR2 FYEKMQ, per germline (reference sequence). Unmatched junction bases numbered 18, after V lost 5 bases and J lost 5 bases. Here the CDR3 DNA reads TGTGCCAGCAGCCCGAGCGACCAGAATACAGGGGGCGATTATGGCTACACCTTC. It codes for CASSPSDQNTGGDYGYTF.

The J gene is TRBJ1-2, the V gene TRBV2, with 9 bases fitting TRBD1. The germline V gene has CDR1 SNHLY and CDR2 FYNNEI. V shed 6 bases and J 7 bases; nucleotides not matched to a gene: 9. The CDR3 totals 14 residues. CDR3 nucleotides: TGTGCCAGCAGAACAGCCGACAGGGGGAGTGGCTACACCTTC. It specifies CASRTADRGSGYTF.

The chain employs TRBV29-1 and TRBJ2-2, with D uncertain. The germline V and J ends were trimmed by 3 bases and 0 bases, with 11 bases remaining between them. Germline V gives CDR1 SQVTM, CDR2 ANQGSEA. This CDR3 is built from 15 residues. CDR3 in amino acids: CSVEERTPNTGELFF. The CDR3 DNA reads as TGCAGCGTTGAGGAAAGGACCCCGAACACCGGGGAGCTGTTTTTT.

Concerning this clone: A read error may produce the germline difference seen at one junction end. This sequence joins TRBV30 and TRBJ1-2; possible D gene TRBD1, 6 bases. The CDR3 is 11 amino acids. Germline CDR1 and CDR2: GTSNPN and SVGIG (reference sequence). As DNA, the CDR3 is TGTGCCTGGGGCGGACAGTTAGGACGCTTCTTC. Amino acid sequence: CAWGGQLGRFF.

V is TRBV7-3 and J is TRBJ2-1, with TRBD2 matching 12 bases. This CDR3 spans 15 amino acids. Germline assignment: CDR1 SGHTA and CDR2 FQGTGA. V trimming: 3 bases; J trimming: 6 bases; junction bases outside the gene matches: 3. CDR3: CASSLRLAGANEQFF. CDR3 in DNA: TGTGCCAGCAGCTTGCGACTAGCGGGGGCCAATGAGCAGTTCTTC.